The 11 T cell receptor beta chains below were found in one sample sequenced in a study of radiation and T cells in renal cell carcinoma. Regarding time point: blood 2 weeks post-SBRT. Documented treatment: 15 Gy SBRT to primary tumor, nephrectomy 4 weeks later. Method: immunoSEQ multiplex PCR; TCRdb's copy keeps in-frame clones and lacks some. The sample records roughly 120,000 clones, roughly 77% being singletons. Sequencing was performed on blood, taken from a patient whose treatment included radiotherapy and nephrectomy. All receptors come from a woman aged 55-75 years with renal cell carcinoma.

A few counts support this clone. V is TRBV18 and J is TRBJ1-1; D is uncertain. The CDR3 loop spans 14 amino acids. Trimming took off 3 bases at V and 5 bases at J, with 13 bases between the two ends. Germline CDR1 is KGHSH and CDR2 is LQKENI. In nucleotides, the CDR3 is TGTGCCAGCTCACCCACGCGGGTAGAGACTGAAGCTTTCTTT. This codes for CASSPTRVETEAFF.

This chain connects TRBV28 to TRBJ1-3; no clear D. This CDR3 region has 16 residues. V was pared by 4 bases and J by 9 bases, with 22 bases between. Looked up from germline, CDR1 is MDHEN and CDR2 is SYDVKM. The DNA for the CDR3 is TGTGCCAGCAGTTCTACTAACACCGCGCGGTGGGGCACCATATATTTT. This gives the protein CASSSTNTARWGTIYF.

The rearrangement uses TRBV5-6 and TRBJ2-7; 13 positions match TRBD2. The CDR3 is 19 residues long. Unmatched junction bases numbered 16, after V lost 4 bases and J lost 3 bases. Germline CDR1 SGHDT, CDR2 YYEEEE. The CDR3 here is CASSTPSGTSGKMLYEQYF. The CDR3 DNA reads as TGTGCCAGCAGCACTCCCTCCGGGACTAGCGGGAAGATGCTCTACGAGCAGTACTTC.

The chain joins TRBV19 to TRBJ2-5; perhaps TRBD2 as D (6 bases). Germline V gives CDR1 LNHDA, CDR2 SQIVND (reference sequence). The V gene lost 6 bases and the J gene lost 4 bases, with 9 bases spanning the gap. CDR3 length: 12 amino acids. The CDR3 here is CASRGGRETQYF. The CDR3 DNA sequence: TGTGCCAGTAGGGGAGGCCGAGAGACCCAGTACTTC.

J is TRBJ1-5 and V is TRBV4-1, with D unresolved. The CDR3 is 14 amino acids. Germline V CDR1 and CDR2: MGHRA, YSYEKL. V dropped 0 bases and J dropped 4 bases, with 7 bases sitting between them. CDR3 nucleotides: TGCGCCAGCAGCCAAGATCACCGTAATCAGCCCCAGCATTTT. The encoded protein is CASSQDHRNQPQHF.

This clone was seen ten or more times. The chain carries TRBV6-1 and TRBJ2-3; no reliable D call. Deletions cut 1 base from V and 0 bases from J, with 8 bases between. CDR1 is MNHNS, CDR2 SASEGT, per germline. This CDR3 has 15 residues. The chain's CDR3 is CASSEEGWSTDTQYF. CDR3 sequence (DNA): TGTGCCAGCAGTGAAGAGGGCTGGAGCACAGATACGCAGTATTTT.

J is TRBJ1-5 and V is TRBV28; D is undetermined. V shed 6 bases and J shed 5 bases, with 14 bases lying between them. The CDR3 loop spans 14 amino acids. CDR1 is MDHEN and CDR2 is SYDVKM in the germline V gene. The DNA of the CDR3 is TGTGCCAGCAGCCCTTTAGTGCGCGATCAGCCCCAGCATTTT. It is translated as CASSPLVRDQPQHF.

The chain recombines TRBV4-1 with TRBJ2-7, with D maybe TRBD1 (5 bases). V lost 0 bases, J lost 7 bases, and 16 bases lay in between. Germline V CDR1 and CDR2: MGHRA, YSYEKL. This CDR3 is 15 amino acids long. The CDR3 here is CASSQEPRVIGEQYF. The CDR3, as DNA: TGCGCCAGCAGCCAAGAGCCCAGGGTAATTGGTGAGCAGTACTTC.

This chain uses TRBV10-3 with TRBJ2-1, with D possibly TRBD2 on 5 matching bases. Between the trimmed V and J ends, which lost 3 bases and 0 bases, there was a span of 12 bases. The CDR3 has 16 residues. Germline V lookup: CDR1 ENHRY, CDR2 SYGVKD. The DNA of the CDR3 is TGTGCCATCAGTGAAGTAGCGCCTAGCTCCTACAATGAGCAGTTCTTC. Amino acids: CAISEVAPSSYNEQFF.

The chain has TRBV27 and TRBJ1-1, with D possibly being TRBD1 (5 bases). The CDR3 contains 15 residues. Per the germline V gene, CDR1 is MNHEY and CDR2 is SMNVEV (reference sequence). Trimming took 2 bases from V and 0 from J, leaving 10 bases between them. DNA for the CDR3: TGTGCCAGCAGTTTAGGGGACTTAATGAACACTGAAGCTTTCTTT. This codes for CASSLGDLMNTEAFF.

The rearrangement links TRBV6-6 to TRBJ2-4, with D perhaps given as TRBD1 or TRBD2 (6 bases each). Deletions cut 7 bases from V and 10 bases from J, with 17 bases between. The CDR3 runs to 13 residues. Germline CDR1 and CDR2: MNHNY and SVGAGI (reference sequence). CDR3 in DNA: TGTGCCAGCAAGGAGGGGGACGGTGGGATTCAGTACTTC. Translation: CASKEGDGGIQYF.